This TCR beta chain derives from a study of T cells after yellow fever vaccination. Trimming cost V 0 bases and J 6 bases, with 3 bases left between them. The CDR3 runs 12 residues. CDR1 and CDR2 (germline): SGHTA, FQGTGA. At least ten counts were recorded for this clonotype. TCRdb used MiXCR to reprocess the 5' RACE reads, holding one entry per CDR3 protein. The table records roughly 120,000 distinct CDR3 sequences, 7.4% of them present only once. This chain connects TRBV7-3 to TRBJ1-5; D ambiguous. The sequencing here drew on CD4+ T cells sorted from PBMCs, taken 10 days after the first yellow fever vaccination. The receptor was derived from a man in his late teens or twenties who received the YFV17D yellow fever vaccine. DNA of the CDR3: TGTGCCAGCAGCTTAACGTTTCAGCCCCAGCATTTT. Translation: CASSLTFQPQHF.